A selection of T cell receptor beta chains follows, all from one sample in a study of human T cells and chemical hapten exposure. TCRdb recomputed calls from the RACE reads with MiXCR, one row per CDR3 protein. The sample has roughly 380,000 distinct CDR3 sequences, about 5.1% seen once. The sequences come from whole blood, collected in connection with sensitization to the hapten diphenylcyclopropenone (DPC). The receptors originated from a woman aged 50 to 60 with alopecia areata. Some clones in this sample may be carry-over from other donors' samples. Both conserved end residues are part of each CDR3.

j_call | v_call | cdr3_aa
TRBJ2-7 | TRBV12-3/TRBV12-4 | CASSFFPSGEYEQYF
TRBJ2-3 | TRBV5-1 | CASSLGVQSDTQYF
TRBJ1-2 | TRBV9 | CASSRQGPQGGYTF
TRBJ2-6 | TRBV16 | CASSQFKRQGVANVLTF
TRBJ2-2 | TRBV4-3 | CASSQVSGELFF
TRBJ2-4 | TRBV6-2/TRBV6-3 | CASSLPGLAEKNIQYF
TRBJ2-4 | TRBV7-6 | CASSAQEGRAKNIQYF
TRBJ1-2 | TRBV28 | CASSLQQGRPYGYTF
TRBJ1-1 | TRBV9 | CASSGVTGDTTEAFF
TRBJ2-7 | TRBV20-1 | CSAPTSALTYEQYF
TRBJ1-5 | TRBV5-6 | CASSQQGALSQPQHF
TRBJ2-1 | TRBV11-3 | CASSLGGLAGYNEQFF
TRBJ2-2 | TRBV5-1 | CASSLLQGATGELFF
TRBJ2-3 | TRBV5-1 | CASSLVSGGAGDTQYF
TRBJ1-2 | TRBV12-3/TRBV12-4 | CASSPQDYGYTF
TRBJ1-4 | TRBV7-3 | CASSPRRYGQGGEKLFF
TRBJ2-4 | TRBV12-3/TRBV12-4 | CASSLRGLAGGNIQYF
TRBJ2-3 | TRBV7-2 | CASSSGGRDTQYF
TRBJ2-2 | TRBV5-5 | CASSLVPDGAGELFF
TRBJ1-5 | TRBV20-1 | CSAREGNLGSNQPQHF